The next 2 T cell receptor beta chains were all read from a single sample in a study of PD-L1 blockade in urothelial cancer. Repertoires were generated with immunoSEQ multiplex PCR, while TCRdb's copy carries only in-frame clones and drops some. The sample records about 50,000 clones, approximately 86% being singletons. Time point denoted: peripheral blood 6 weeks after treatment start. Source: PBMCs, taken around atezolizumab (anti-PD-L1) treatment. The receptors come from a man aged 45-65 years with urothelial cancer.

CDR3 DNA sequence: TGTGCCAGCAGCCCCGAGGACAGGGGTTTCTATGGCTACACCTTC. Translated, it gives CASSPEDRGFYGYTF. V usage is TRBV7-9 and J usage is TRBJ1-2, with 9 bases matching TRBD1. The ends lost 5 bases at V and 4 bases at J; junction bases unmatched: 8. Germline V gene sequence: CDR1 SEHNR, CDR2 FQNEAQ (reference sequence). The CDR3 is 15 amino acids.

Concerning this clone: Relative to the germline gene, one junction end is altered; a read error may explain this. This sequence joins TRBV10-3 and TRBJ2-3; 8 positions match TRBD2. This CDR3 has 15 amino acids. CDR1 ENHRY and CDR2 SYGVKD come from the germline V gene. In DNA form, the CDR3 reads TGTGCCACCAGTCGGGGGGGGCAGGGTACAGATACGCAGTATTTT. Translated, it gives CATSRGGQGTDTQYF.